Each of the 10 T cell receptor beta chains below was sequenced from the same sample in a study of blood T cell repertoires in COVID-19. Generated by immunoSEQ multiplex PCR, the TCRdb table keeps only in-frame clones and is missing some. Of fewer than 200,000 clones in the sample, more than 65% were seen once. Sequencing used peripheral blood. The receptors derive from an older man with active or convalescent COVID-19.

The gene calls are TRBV5-5 and TRBJ1-2, with 8 positions matching TRBD1. V lost 3 bases and J lost 7; bases outside the gene matches: 5. CDR1 is SGHKS, CDR2 YYEKEE, per germline (reference sequence). This CDR3 region has 13 residues. CDR3 sequence: CASSWQGARGYTF. The CDR3 DNA reads as TGTGCCAGCAGCTGGCAGGGGGCGCGTGGCTACACCTTC.

The chain uses TRBV7-8 and TRBJ1-1; 7 positions match TRBD1. J was trimmed by 8 bases and V by 1 base; bases with no gene match: 4. Germline V lookup: CDR1 SGHVS, CDR2 FQNEAQ. This CDR3 comprises 13 residues. In DNA, the CDR3 is TGTGCCAGCAGCTTAGTCGTCAGGGGGGAAGCTTTCTTT. Protein: CASSLVVRGEAFF. The full variable domain, its missing parts supplied by reference TRBV7-8 and TRBJ1-1, is GAGVSQSPRYKVAKRGQDVALRCDPISGHVSLFWYQQALGQGPEFLTYFQNEAQLDKSGLPSDRFFAERPEGSVSTLKIQRTQQEDSAVYLCASSLVVRGEAFFGQGTRLTVV.

This clone occurred once. The chain links TRBV28 to TRBJ2-4; the match to TRBD1 covers 10 bases. Trimming cost V 4 bases and J 8 bases; bases outside gene matches: 8. CDR3 length: 15 amino acids. Looked up from germline, CDR1 is MDHEN and CDR2 is SYDVKM. The DNA for the CDR3 is TGTGCCAGCAGTTCCCACGGGACAGGGGAGGACATTCAGTACTTC. It specifies CASSSHGTGEDIQYF.

The chain carries TRBV18 and TRBJ1-4; D remains unclear. The germline V gene has CDR1 KGHSH and CDR2 LQKENI. This CDR3 comprises 14 residues. Trimming pared 3 bases from V and 3 bases from J, leaving 8 bases between. The CDR3, as DNA: TGTGCCAGCTCACCGAGTGGAGCTAATGAAAAACTGTTTTTT. Residues: CASSPSGANEKLFF. Full variable domain (missing parts from reference TRBV18 and TRBJ1-4): NAGVMQNPRHLVRRRGQEARLRCSPMKGHSHVYWYRQLPEEGLKFMVYLQKENIIDESGMPKERFSAEFPKEGPSILRIQQVVRGDSAAYFCASSPSGANEKLFFGSGTQLSVL.

The chain has TRBV29-1 and TRBJ1-1; maybe TRBD1 (5 bases). The length of the CDR3 is 13 residues. Germline V gene data show CDR1 as SQVTM and CDR2 as ANQGSEA. V was pared by 4 bases and J by 3 bases, with 12 bases between. CDR3 in amino acids: CSVGGGKDTEAFF. The CDR3, as DNA: TGCAGCGTTGGCGGGGGAAAAGACACTGAAGCTTTCTTT.

This clone was seen a few times. The V call is TRBV9, the J call TRBJ2-2; 7 bases map to TRBD2. This CDR3 spans 16 amino acids. Germline V gives CDR1 SGDLS, CDR2 YYNGEE. Trimming at V came to 0 bases and at J to 0 bases, leaving 2 bases not matched to a gene. The CDR3 region is CASSVVGGANTGELFF. The CDR3 coding sequence is TGTGCCAGCAGCGTAGTTGGGGGGGCGAACACCGGGGAGCTGTTTTTT.

The chain combines TRBV30 with TRBJ2-5; TRBD1 is a possible D gene (6 bases). Germline CDR1 and CDR2: GTSNPN and SVGIG (reference sequence). The V end lost 0 bases, the J end lost 1 base, and 12 bases lay between the germline ends. The CDR3 has 15 residues. The CDR3 region has the DNA TGTGCCTGGAGTGTTGGTCTAGGGGGCCAAGAGACCCAGTACTTC. Translating gives CAWSVGLGGQETQYF.

The chain couples TRBV30 to TRBJ1-5; no clear D gene. CDR1 is GTSNPN, CDR2 SVGIG, per germline (reference sequence). The CDR3 has 13 amino acids. The V end was cut by 2 bases, the J end by 10 bases, with 15 bases between. The CDR3 loop is CAWSPESTLPQHF. The CDR3 DNA sequence: TGTGCCTGGAGTCCCGAGAGTACCCTCCCCCAGCATTTT.

This clone was detected only a few times. The CDR3 DNA sequence: TGTGCCAGTAGTATAGGACAGGGGAGCACCGGGGAGCTGTTTTTT. This encodes CASSIGQGSTGELFF. J is TRBJ2-2 and V is TRBV19, with TRBD1 identical over 8 bases. CDR3 length: 15 amino acids. CDR1 is LNHDA, CDR2 SQIVND, per germline (reference sequence). J lost 4 bases, V lost 1 base, and 2 bases had no gene match.

The J gene is TRBJ2-2, the V gene TRBV3-1 (or the pseudogene TRBV3-2), with 7 nucleotides matching TRBD2. After removal of 1 base from V and 2 bases from J, the junction contained 4 bases not matched to a gene. The CDR3 consists of 16 residues. Germline loops: CDR1 LGHDT, CDR2 YNNKEL (reference sequence). This CDR3 reads CASSQGGSFNTGELFF. Here the CDR3 DNA reads TGTGCCAGCAGCCAAGGCGGGAGTTTTAACACCGGGGAGCTGTTTTTT.